This T cell receptor beta chain emerged from a study of T cells of healthy individuals. This clonotype has a count of ten or more. V was shortened by 3 bases and J by 9 bases, with 12 bases between the two germline ends. CDR3 size: 14 residues. MiXCR, run by TCRdb on the 5' RACE reads, gives a single entry per CDR3 protein. The profile covers 35,000 to 45,000 distinct CDR3 sequences, with 4% to 5.5% appearing a single time and under 10% taken by the ten largest. The clonotype comes from a human donor in good health. The chain uses TRBV12-3 or TRBV12-4 and TRBJ1-6, with unresolved D. As DNA, the CDR3 is TGTGCCAGCAGTTTGGTTCTGGGTAGTTCACCCCTCCACTTT. It codes for CASSLVLGSSPLHF.